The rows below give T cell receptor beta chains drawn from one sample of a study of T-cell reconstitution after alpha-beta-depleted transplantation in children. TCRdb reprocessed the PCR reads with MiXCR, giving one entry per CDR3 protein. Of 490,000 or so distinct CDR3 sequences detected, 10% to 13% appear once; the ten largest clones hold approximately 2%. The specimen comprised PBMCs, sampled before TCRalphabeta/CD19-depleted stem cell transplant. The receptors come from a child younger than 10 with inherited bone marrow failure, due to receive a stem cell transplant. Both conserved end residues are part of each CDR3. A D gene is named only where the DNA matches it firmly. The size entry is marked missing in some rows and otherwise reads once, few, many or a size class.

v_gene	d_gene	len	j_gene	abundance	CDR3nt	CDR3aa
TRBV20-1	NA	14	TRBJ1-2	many	TGCAGTGCTAGTCCCCTGTGGCAGGCTTATGGCTACACCTTC	CSASPLWQAYGYTF
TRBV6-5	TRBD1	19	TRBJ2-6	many	TGTGCCAGCAGTTACCATCGGACAGGGGGCCACCCTGGGGCCAACGTCCTGACTTTC	CASSYHRTGGHPGANVLTF
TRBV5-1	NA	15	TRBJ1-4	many	TGCGCCAGCAGCGAAACTCTGGGGGGCACTGAAAAACTGTTTTTT	CASSETLGGTEKLFF
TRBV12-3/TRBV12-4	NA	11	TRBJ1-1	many	TGTGCCAGCAGTTTTACAATTGAAGCTTTCTTT	CASSFTIEAFF
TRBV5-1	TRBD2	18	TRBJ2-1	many	TGCGCCAGCAGCTTGGGGCTAGCGGGACAAAGAGCCTACAATGAGCAGTTCTTC	CASSLGLAGQRAYNEQFF
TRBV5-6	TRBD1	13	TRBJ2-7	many	TGTGCCAGCAGCCGCGGACAGGGCTACGAGCAGTACTTC	CASSRGQGYEQYF
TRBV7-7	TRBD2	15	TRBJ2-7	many	TGTGCCAGCAGCCGAAGCGGGACTAGCAGTTACGAGCAGTACTTC	CASSRSGTSSYEQYF
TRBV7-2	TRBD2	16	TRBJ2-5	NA	TGTGCCAGCAGCCCTAGGAGACCAGCGGGAGCAGAGACCCAGTACTTC	CASSPRRPAGAETQYF
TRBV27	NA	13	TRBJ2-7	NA	TGTGCCAGCTCCTGGGGCAGATTCTACGAGCAGTACTTC	CASSWGRFYEQYF
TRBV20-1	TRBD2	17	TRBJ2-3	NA	TGCAGTGCTAGAATCGTGGCTAGCGGGAGGGGGCGGGGTACGCAGTATTTT	CSARIVASGRGRGTQYF
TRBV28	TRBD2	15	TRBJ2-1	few	TGTGCCAGCGGAATCCAACTAGCGGGATACAATGAGCAGTTCTTC	CASGIQLAGYNEQFF
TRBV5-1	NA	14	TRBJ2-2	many	TGCGCCAGCAGCTCCGGACCGAACACCGGGGAGCTGTTTTTT	CASSSGPNTGELFF
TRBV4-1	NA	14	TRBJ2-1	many	TGCGCCAGCAGCCAAGAAGGAAGGATCAATGAGCAGTTCTTC	CASSQEGRINEQFF
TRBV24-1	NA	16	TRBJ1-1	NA	TGTGCCACCAGTGATGGGGGGAGGGGGAAGGAGACTGAAGCTTTCTTT	CATSDGGRGKETEAFF
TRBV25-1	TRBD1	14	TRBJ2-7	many	TGTGCCAGCAGAGGACAGGGGACTTCCTACGAGCAGTACTTC	CASRGQGTSYEQYF
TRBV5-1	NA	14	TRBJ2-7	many	TGCGCCAGCAGCGTGACTGCCCCATTGTACGAGCAGTACTTC	CASSVTAPLYEQYF
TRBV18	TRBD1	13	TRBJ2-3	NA	TGTGCCAGCTCGACAGGGACGCCAGATACGCAGTATTTT	CASSTGTPDTQYF